This note documents a single T cell receptor beta chain sequence. The conserved closing phenylalanine or tryptophan is absent in this CDR3, likely reflecting a read error. From blood CD8+ and CD4+ T cells, TCR beta sequences were generated. Bulk CD8+ and CD4+ cells came from magnetic negative isolation; CD8+ TEMRA by FACS. The authors reverse transcribed about 0.45 to 1 ug RNA with random hexamers. The method of amplification for TCR beta CDR3 was immunoSEQ multiplex PCR, covering 54 Vbeta and 13 Jbeta. TCRdb passed the immunoSEQ multiplex PCR reads through MiXCR, listing each CDR3 protein once. The sample has 400,000 or so distinct CDR3 sequences, roughly 85% seen once. This sample is drawn from a study of CD8 T cells in Susac syndrome. CDR1 is SEHNR and CDR2 is FQNEAQ in the germline V gene (reference sequence). This CDR3 is built from 15 residues. V was shortened by 5 bases and J by 0 bases, with 8 bases between the two germline ends.

This chain uses TRBV7-9 with TRBJ2-6; no reliable D call. The receptor was derived from a human donor with multiple sclerosis. Sequenced: CD8+ T cells from PBMCs. CDR3 in DNA: TGTGCCAGCAGCGCCGGAAGCTCTGGGGCCAACGTCCTGACTTCC. This gives the protein CASSAGSSGANVLTS.